Listed here are 28 T cell receptor beta chains from one sample, sequenced in a study of T cell responses to AZD1222 COVID-19 vaccine. Here immunoSEQ multiplex PCR was the method, and the copy in TCRdb shows in-frame clones only, minus some. The sample consists of some 110,000 clones, around 81% of them appearing once. Specimen: peripheral blood, collected on day 0 of AZD1222 vaccination. The receptors come from an adult in good health.

This chain connects TRBV19 to TRBJ1-1; tentatively, D is TRBD1 (5 bases). Germline V gene data show CDR1 as LNHDA and CDR2 as SQIVND (reference sequence). This CDR3 is built from 16 residues. Trimming took 3 bases from V and 4 from J, leaving 18 bases between them. As DNA, the CDR3 is TGTGCCAGTAGTATGTCAGGACAACACCGGGGCACTGAAGCTTTCTTT. It yields the protein CASSMSGQHRGTEAFF.

This sequence joins TRBV6-5 and TRBJ1-1; D is ambiguous. The germline V gene encodes CDR1 MNHEY and CDR2 SVGAGI. The CDR3 is 14 amino acids. Between the trimmed V and J ends, which lost 10 bases and 0 bases, there was a span of 15 bases. The CDR3 here is CATADGIMNTEAFF. The CDR3 DNA follows: TGTGCCACCGCGGACGGGATCATGAACACTGAAGCTTTCTTT.

The chain employs TRBV2 and TRBJ2-4; 7 bases line up with TRBD1. The germline V gene has CDR1 SNHLY and CDR2 FYNNEI. The trim removed 8 bases at V and 0 bases at J, leaving 4 bases unmatched. CDR3 length: 14 amino acids. The CDR3: CASLQGIAKNIQYF. CDR3 in DNA: TGTGCCAGCTTACAGGGGATAGCCAAAAACATTCAGTACTTC.

This clone appeared a few times. J is TRBJ2-3 and V is TRBV6-1; 9 bases are shared with TRBD2. The CDR3 sequence is 17 residues long. CDR1 is MNHNS and CDR2 is SASEGT in the germline V gene. V was pared by 1 base and J by 5 bases, with 10 bases of the junction left unmatched. The CDR3 loop reads CASSEGVGTSSLDTQYF. In DNA form, the CDR3 reads TGTGCCAGCAGTGAAGGCGTGGGGACTAGCTCACTAGATACGCAGTATTTT.

V gene TRBV5-8 combines with J gene TRBJ1-1; TRBD1 matches 8 bases. There are 14 residues in the CDR3. The V and J ends lost 3 bases and 0 bases, in that order; junction bases with no gene match: 1. Germline CDR1 is SGHTS and CDR2 is YDEGEE. The CDR3 is CASSSGQVNTEAFF. In DNA, the CDR3 is TGTGCCAGCAGCTCGGGACAGGTGAACACTGAAGCTTTCTTT.

The rearrangement joins TRBV18 to TRBJ2-1; 13 bases fit TRBD2. J was trimmed by 2 bases and V by 3 bases; bases with no gene match: 4. Germline V gives CDR1 KGHSH, CDR2 LQKENI. The CDR3 is made up of 17 amino acids. CDR3: CASSPWTSGGAYNEQFF. DNA of the CDR3: TGTGCCAGCTCACCTTGGACTAGCGGGGGAGCCTACAATGAGCAGTTCTTC.

V and J are TRBV24-1 and TRBJ2-1, with D unresolved. Germline assignment: CDR1 KGHDR and CDR2 SFDVKD. Between the trimmed V and J ends, which lost 6 bases and 14 bases, there was a span of 16 bases. The CDR3 is 12 amino acids. The CDR3 protein is CATSSGTNAEFF. DNA of the CDR3: TGTGCCACCAGTTCCGGAACCAACGCGGAGTTCTTC.

The chain couples TRBV27 to TRBJ2-1; no definite D call. V was cut by 5 bases and J by 8 bases, with 22 bases left in between. This CDR3 is 16 amino acids long. Germline V lookup: CDR1 MNHEY, CDR2 SMNVEV (reference sequence). CDR3 sequence: CASSLLGLGMFDEQFF. CDR3 in DNA: TGTGCCAGCAGTCTCCTAGGCCTAGGTATGTTCGATGAGCAGTTCTTC.

The rearrangement uses TRBV5-1 and TRBJ2-3; 10 bases line up with TRBD2. The CDR3 totals 16 residues. Trimming removed 2 bases from V and 5 bases from J; junction bases left unmatched: 8. Germline CDR1 and CDR2: SGHRS and YFSETQ. The CDR3 nucleotides read TGCGCCAGCAGCTTCTTCAGCGGGGGGGCCCGAGATACGCAGTATTTT. The encoded protein is CASSFFSGGARDTQYF.

By frequency in the sample, this clone is large. J is TRBJ2-4 and V is TRBV27; TRBD1 is a possible D gene (5 bases). Germline values: CDR1 MNHEY, CDR2 SMNVEV (reference sequence). The ends were cut back, 6 bases at V and 4 bases at J, with 16 bases in the middle. This CDR3 is 15 amino acids long. CDR3 sequence: CASRYTFGQKNIQYF. CDR3 bases: TGTGCCAGCAGGTACACGTTTGGACAAAAAAACATTCAGTACTTC.

This rearrangement joins TRBV6-5 to TRBJ1-6, with D unclear. CDR1 MNHEY and CDR2 SVGAGI come from the germline V gene. With 7 bases removed from V and 8 bases from J, the gap between germline ends came to 9 bases. The CDR3 has 12 amino acids. The CDR3 spells CASTLIDSPLHF. The CDR3 DNA reads as TGTGCCAGCACCCTTATAGATTCACCCCTCCACTTT.

This clone was seen only once. In DNA form, the CDR3 reads TGTGCCACCAGCAGAGTGCCCCGACTGCGGGCTAGCACAGATACGCAGTATTTT. Encoded protein: CATSRVPRLRASTDTQYF. The chain is built from TRBV15 and TRBJ2-3; weak D call: TRBD2 (5 bases). Trimming cost V 1 base and J 0 bases, with 17 bases left between them. The germline V gene encodes CDR1 LNHNV and CDR2 YYDKDF (reference sequence). This CDR3 spans 18 amino acids.

This clone was observed a single time. The chain couples TRBV6-4 to TRBJ2-1; 13 nucleotides align to TRBD2. The CDR3 covers 13 residues. Germline CDR1 is MRHNA and CDR2 is SNTAGT. V lost 3 bases, J lost 12 bases, and 2 bases stayed unmatched. DNA of the CDR3: TGTGCCAGCAGTGAAGGACTAGCGGGGGTGCAGTTCTTC. Encoded protein: CASSEGLAGVQFF.

This rearrangement joins TRBV28 to TRBJ1-4; TRBD1 is a possible D gene (5 bases). CDR1 is MDHEN and CDR2 is SYDVKM in the germline V gene. This CDR3 comprises 16 residues. V dropped 6 bases and J dropped 3 bases, with 17 bases sitting between them. The CDR3 region is CASSPPQGQSNEKLFF. The CDR3 bases are TGTGCCAGCAGCCCCCCGCAGGGTCAATCTAATGAAAAACTGTTTTTT.

V is TRBV9 and J is TRBJ2-3; perhaps TRBD2 as D (6 bases). CDR1 and CDR2 from the germline V gene are SGDLS and YYNGEE. V dropped 2 bases and J dropped 2 bases, with 12 bases sitting between them. The CDR3 extends over 15 amino acids. CDR3 in amino acids: CASSVRLGDTDTQYF. CDR3 bases: TGTGCCAGCAGCGTGAGACTAGGAGACACAGATACGCAGTATTTT.

The CDR3 coding sequence is TGTGCCAGCAGTGAAATAGCGGGATATTACGAGCAGTACTTC. It yields the protein CASSEIAGYYEQYF. This chain uses TRBV6-1 with TRBJ2-7; the match to TRBD2 covers 8 bases. The CDR3 covers 14 residues. The V segment lost 2 bases and the J segment 4 bases; nucleotides outside the gene matches: 4. Germline CDR1 is MNHNS and CDR2 is SASEGT.

Only a few counts were recorded for this clone. This chain connects TRBV30 to TRBJ1-6; the D gene is possibly TRBD1 (5 bases). The germline V and J ends were trimmed by 5 bases and 10 bases, with 18 bases remaining between them. CDR3 length: 14 residues. Germline-derived CDR1 and CDR2 are GTSNPN and SVGIG (reference sequence). The CDR3 here is CAWAYPGPGSPLHF. In DNA, the CDR3 is TGTGCCTGGGCTTACCCGGGGCCTGGGTCACCCCTCCACTTT.

The chain couples TRBV19 to TRBJ1-4; D gene uncertain. CDR3 length: 16 residues. The germline CDR1 and CDR2 sequences are LNHDA and SQIVND (reference sequence). Trimming stripped 4 bases from V and 5 bases from J, with 17 bases between. The CDR3 here is CASSTPTGGYNEKLFF. CDR3 sequence (DNA): TGTGCCAGTAGTACCCCCACGGGAGGCTACAATGAAAAACTGTTTTTT.

The chain is built from TRBV24-1 and TRBJ1-3; D is possibly TRBD1 (5 bases). V was trimmed by 3 bases and J by 1 base, leaving 6 bases between them. Germline V lookup: CDR1 KGHDR, CDR2 SFDVKD. CDR3 length equals 14 residues. The CDR3 DNA sequence: TGTGCCACCAGTGATACAGGATCTGGAAACACCATATATTTT. Protein product: CATSDTGSGNTIYF.

DNA for the CDR3: TGTGCCAGCAGCGTAGGGACGGCAACCGACACTGAAGCTTTCTTT. Translating it yields CASSVGTATDTEAFF. The V and J genes are TRBV9 and TRBJ1-1; D remains unclear. V lost 0 bases and J 3 bases, leaving 12 bases between the germline ends. The CDR3 length is 15 residues. CDR1 SGDLS and CDR2 YYNGEE come from the germline V gene.

This chain uses TRBV28 with TRBJ2-7; 8 bases line up with TRBD1. Germline assignment: CDR1 MDHEN and CDR2 SYDVKM. The CDR3 has 14 residues. After removal of 7 bases from V and 2 bases from J, the junction contained 7 bases not matched to a gene. The CDR3 DNA is TGTGCCAGCAAGACAGGGACAGGCCCCTACGAGCAGTACTTC. The encoded protein is CASKTGTGPYEQYF.

The chain links TRBV30 to TRBJ1-5; D gene ambiguous. The CDR3 is 13 residues long. CDR1 GTSNPN and CDR2 SVGIG come from the germline V gene (reference sequence). V lost 2 bases and J 6 bases, leaving 11 bases between the germline ends. This CDR3 is CAWSFGGSQPQHF. The CDR3 DNA is TGTGCCTGGAGTTTTGGAGGGAGTCAGCCCCAGCATTTT.

CDR3 sequence: CASLYTVGNQPQHF. CDR3 bases: TGTGCCAGCTTATACACAGTGGGGAATCAGCCCCAGCATTTT. The chain is built from TRBV28 and TRBJ1-5; D unresolved. Looked up from germline, CDR1 is MDHEN and CDR2 is SYDVKM. This CDR3 spans 14 amino acids. The V end lost 8 bases, the J end lost 4 bases, and 15 bases lay between the germline ends.

The CDR3 DNA reads TGTGCCAGCAGCTTAGGCCCTCCTGGGGCCTCAAACACTGAAGCTTTCTTT. Residues: CASSLGPPGASNTEAFF. The chain has TRBV7-6 and TRBJ1-1; maybe TRBD1 (5 bases). The CDR3 sequence is 17 residues long. The germline gives CDR1 SGHVS, CDR2 FNYEAQ. The ends were cut back, 1 base at V and 2 bases at J, with 17 bases in the middle.

This clone was picked up a small number of times. This chain links TRBV11-1 with TRBJ1-3, with TRBD1 identical over 7 bases. Germline trimming cut 5 bases from V and 4 bases from J; bases unmatched to any gene: 5. Germline CDR1 reads SGHAT; CDR2 reads FQDESV (reference sequence). This CDR3 has 14 amino acids. DNA of the CDR3: TGTGCCAGCAGCGTCGGGACAGAAGGAAACACCATATATTTT. Its translation: CASSVGTEGNTIYF.

The J gene is TRBJ1-5, the V gene TRBV7-2; maybe TRBD1 (5 bases). This CDR3 comprises 15 residues. Deletions cut 0 bases from V and 8 bases from J, with 14 bases between. CDR1 SGHTA and CDR2 FQGNSA come from the germline V gene. As DNA, the CDR3 is TGTGCCAGCAGCTTAGCGGGAGGGGCCCGTGAGCCCCAGCATTTT. This translates into CASSLAGGAREPQHF.

This clone was seen just once. V gene TRBV7-9 combines with J gene TRBJ2-1, with D tentatively TRBD2 (5 bases). Germline V gene sequence: CDR1 SEHNR, CDR2 FQNEAQ (reference sequence). Trimming removed 2 bases from V and 0 bases from J, with 11 bases in between. The CDR3 loop spans 16 amino acids. The DNA for the CDR3 is TGTGCCAGCAGCTTAAAGTCGGGGAGCTCCTACAATGAGCAGTTCTTC. It codes for CASSLKSGSSYNEQFF.

V is TRBV19 and J is TRBJ1-6; D ambiguous. V dropped 5 bases and J dropped 0 bases, with 8 bases sitting between them. Germline V gene data show CDR1 as LNHDA and CDR2 as SQIVND (reference sequence). This CDR3 comprises 15 residues. The CDR3 DNA is TGTGCCAGTAGTGGGGTGAGCTCCTATAATTCACCCCTCCACTTT. This gives the protein CASSGVSSYNSPLHF.